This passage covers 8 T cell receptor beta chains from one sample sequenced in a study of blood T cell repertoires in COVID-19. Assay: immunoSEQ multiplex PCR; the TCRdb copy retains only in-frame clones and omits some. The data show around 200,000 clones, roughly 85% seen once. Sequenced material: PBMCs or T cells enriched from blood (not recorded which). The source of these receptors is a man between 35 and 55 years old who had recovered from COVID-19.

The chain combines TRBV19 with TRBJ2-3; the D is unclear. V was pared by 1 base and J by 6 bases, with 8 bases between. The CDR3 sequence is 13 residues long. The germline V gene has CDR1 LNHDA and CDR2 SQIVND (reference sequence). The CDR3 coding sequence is TGTGCCAGTAGTATAGGGCAGGCCGATACGCAGTATTTT. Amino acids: CASSIGQADTQYF.

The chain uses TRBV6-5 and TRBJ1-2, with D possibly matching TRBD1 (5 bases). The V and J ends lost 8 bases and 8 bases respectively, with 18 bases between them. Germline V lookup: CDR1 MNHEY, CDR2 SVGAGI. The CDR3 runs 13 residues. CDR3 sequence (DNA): TGTGCCAGCGGAGGTTGGGGGGTGAGGGGCTACACCTTC. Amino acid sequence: CASGGWGVRGYTF.

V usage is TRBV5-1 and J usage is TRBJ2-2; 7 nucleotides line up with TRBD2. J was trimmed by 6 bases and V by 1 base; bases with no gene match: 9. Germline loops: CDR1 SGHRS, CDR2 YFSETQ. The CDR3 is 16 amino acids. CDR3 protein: CASSLFSREIAGELFF. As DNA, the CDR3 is TGCGCCAGCAGCTTGTTCTCGCGGGAGATCGCCGGGGAGCTGTTTTTT.

The CDR3 loop is CAWSLLAGIEQYF. DNA for the CDR3: TGTGCCTGGAGTTTGCTAGCGGGAATCGAGCAGTACTTC. The chain has TRBV30 and TRBJ2-7, with 9 bases lining up with TRBD2. This CDR3 has 13 residues. Trimming at V came to 2 bases and at J to 6 bases, leaving 5 bases not matched to a gene. The V gene's germline CDR1 is GTSNPN and CDR2 SVGIG (reference sequence).

CDR3: CASSPLAGAHYNEQFF. The CDR3 DNA sequence: TGCGCCAGCAGCCCACTAGCGGGAGCACACTACAATGAGCAGTTCTTC. The chain is built from TRBV4-1 and TRBJ2-1; 11 positions agree with TRBD2. The germline V gene encodes CDR1 MGHRA and CDR2 YSYEKL. Trimming removed 4 bases from V and 3 bases from J; junction bases left unmatched: 5. The CDR3 consists of 16 residues.

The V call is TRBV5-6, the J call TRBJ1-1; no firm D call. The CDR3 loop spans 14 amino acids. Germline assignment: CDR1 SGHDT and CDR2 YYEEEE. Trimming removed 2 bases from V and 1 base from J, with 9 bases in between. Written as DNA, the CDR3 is TGTGCCAGCAGCTTTCGGCCAGGGAACACTGAAGCTTTCTTT. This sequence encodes CASSFRPGNTEAFF.

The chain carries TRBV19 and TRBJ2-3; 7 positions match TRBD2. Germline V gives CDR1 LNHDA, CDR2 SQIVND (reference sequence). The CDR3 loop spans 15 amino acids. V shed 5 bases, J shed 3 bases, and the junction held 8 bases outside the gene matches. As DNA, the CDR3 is TGTGCCAGTAGTCGTTCGGGAGGTAGGACAGATACGCAGTATTTT. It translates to CASSRSGGRTDTQYF.

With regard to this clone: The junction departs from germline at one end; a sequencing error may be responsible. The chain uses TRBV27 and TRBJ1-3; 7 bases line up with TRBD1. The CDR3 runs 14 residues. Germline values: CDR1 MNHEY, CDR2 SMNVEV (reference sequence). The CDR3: CASSFSRQGSTIYF. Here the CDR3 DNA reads TGTGCCAGCAGTTTTTCTCGACAGGGAAGCACCATATATTTT.